This is a list of T cell receptor beta chains from one sample in a study of shared clonotypes between healthy human individuals. The method was immunoSEQ multiplex PCR; TCRdb's version includes in-frame clones alone and lacks a portion of them. The table includes over 850,000 clones, approximately 80% detected once. The sample consisted of memory CD4+ T cells from PBMCs. The receptors were gathered from a man in his late teens or twenties in good health. Some clones in this sample may be carry-over from other donors' samples. Both conserved end residues are part of each CDR3. The D gene is left open where the match is weak. Expanded clones get a size class; other rows say once, few or many, or leave the size out.

TRBJ2-7	TRBD2	.	TRBV30	TGTGCCTGGAGACCAATTCCCGGGACTAGCGGGAGGGTAATCCCCTACGAGCAGTACTTC	CAWRPIPGTSGRVIPYEQYF
TRBJ2-3	.	.	TRBV2	TGTGCCAGCAGTGAAGCTGCAGATACGCAGTATTTT	CASSEAADTQYF
TRBJ2-3	.	.	TRBV7-9	TGTGCCAGCAGCCTAAGTTTGATGGCAGGGGGCACAGATACGCAGTATTTT	CASSLSLMAGGTDTQYF
TRBJ2-2	.	.	TRBV7-9	TGTGCCAGCAGCTTAGGACACAACTCGAACACCGGGGAGCTGTTTTTT	CASSLGHNSNTGELFF
TRBJ2-1	TRBD2	.	TRBV9	TGTGCCAGCAGCATTGGGGCTAGCGGGAGTGGTGAGCAGTTCTTC	CASSIGASGSGEQFF
TRBJ2-7	TRBD2	.	TRBV28	TGTGCCAGCACCTCAGCGAGCGGGGACCGATACGAGCAGTACTTC	CASTSASGDRYEQYF
TRBJ1-5	.	.	TRBV28	TGTGCCAGCTCGCCTCAGGGCCCTGGAAGTCAGCCCCAGCATTTT	CASSPQGPGSQPQHF
TRBJ2-1	.	.	TRBV5-1	TGCGCCAGCAGCACTTCAAGGTGGGGTGGGTATGGCGATGAGCAGTTCTTC	CASSTSRWGGYGDEQFF
TRBJ2-3	.	.	TRBV5-4	TGTGCCAGCAGCACTGACAGGAGCCCGACCCAGTATTTT	CASSTDRSPTQYF
TRBJ2-5	TRBD2	few	TRBV28	TGTGCCAGCAGTTTAACAGCGGGAGGGCAGACCCAGTACTTC	CASSLTAGGQTQYF
TRBJ2-1	TRBD2	.	TRBV7-2	TGTGCCAGCAGCCTCGGACTAGCGTTTTACAATGAGCAGTTCTTC	CASSLGLAFYNEQFF
TRBJ2-5	.	.	TRBV5-1	TGCGCCAGCAGCGACCCGGCCGGGACCCAGTACTTC	CASSDPAGTQYF
TRBJ1-2	.	.	TRBV28	TGTGCCAGCAGTCCCTCACCCCGGGTTGCCCCGATAGGCTACACCTTC	CASSPSPRVAPIGYTF
TRBJ1-2	TRBD1	.	TRBV27	TGTGCCAGCAGGCCCTCAGACAGGGGCAAGTACTATGGCTACACCTTC	CASRPSDRGKYYGYTF
TRBJ1-2	TRBD1	.	TRBV4-2	TGTGCCAGCAGCCCTCTCGACAGGGCTAACTATGGCTACACCTTC	CASSPLDRANYGYTF
TRBJ1-2	TRBD1	.	TRBV7-9	TGTGCCAGCAGCTTAGGACAGGGTCCTGGCTACACCTTC	CASSLGQGPGYTF
TRBJ1-5	.	.	TRBV19	TGTGCCAGTAGTGGAGGTAGGGACGGGGGTTATCAGCCCCAGCATTTT	CASSGGRDGGYQPQHF
TRBJ2-7	.	once	TRBV7-6	TGTGCCAGCAGCCCCGGGACTTACTACGAGCAGTACTTC	CASSPGTYYEQYF
TRBJ1-2	.	.	TRBV19	TGTGCCAGTAGTAACCTATCTGGCCAGGGACGAGGAGTGGGGCAGCGTCAAGATGGCTACACCTTC	CASSNLSGQGRGVGQRQDGYTF
TRBJ1-1	.	.	TRBV7-2	TGTGCCAGCAGCTTAACGACAGTTGGTGAAGCTTTCTTT	CASSLTTVGEAFF
TRBJ2-7	TRBD1	.	TRBV7-2	TGTGCCAGCACCTATACCGGGACAGGGGGCTACGAGCAGTACTTC	CASTYTGTGGYEQYF
TRBJ1-2	.	.	TRBV5-1	TGCGCCAGCAGCTTGGTTAGCGGCCTCTATGGCTACACCTTC	CASSLVSGLYGYTF
TRBJ2-5	.	.	TRBV28	TGTGCCAGCAGGAGAGGGGGGTCAAGAGAGGAGACCCAGTACTTC	CASRRGGSREETQYF
TRBJ1-1	.	.	TRBV30	TGTGCCTGGAGCAGGGACACGGCAGAAGCTTTCTTT	CAWSRDTAEAFF
TRBJ2-2	TRBD1	.	TRBV5-1	TGCGCCAGCAGCGGAGGGACAGGGGGCGCGGGCGGGGAGCTGTTTTTT	CASSGGTGGAGGELFF
TRBJ2-1	TRBD2	once	TRBV9	TGTGCCAGCAGCGTAGCCGGGACTAGCTCCTACAATGAGCAGTTCTTC	CASSVAGTSSYNEQFF
TRBJ1-2	.	.	TRBV25-1	TGTGCCAGCAGTGACCGCTCCATGGAGGGCTACACCTTC	CASSDRSMEGYTF
TRBJ1-5	.	many	TRBV2	TGTGCCAGCAGCCTCGATAGGGTCAATCAGCCCCAGCATTTT	CASSLDRVNQPQHF
TRBJ2-1	TRBD1	.	TRBV6-5	TGTGCCAGCAGTACACGGACAGGGGGAGCGAATGAGCAGTTCTTC	CASSTRTGGANEQFF
TRBJ1-4	TRBD1	.	TRBV28	TGTGCCAGCATCTCGCAGGGGGATGAAAAACTGTTTTTT	CASISQGDEKLFF
TRBJ2-2	.	.	TRBV7-9	TGTGCCAGCAGCTTGCACTGGGGACGGGCCTGGGCCGGGGAGCTGTTTTTT	CASSLHWGRAWAGELFF
TRBJ2-5	.	.	TRBV7-3	TGTGCCAGCAGCTTATCGGCAGGGAGGTCCCAGTACTTC	CASSLSAGRSQYF